This TCR beta chain was observed in a study of T-cell memory formation after mild COVID-19. Study-wide results and limits: Some clones that responded were present in memory (sampled pre-infection), which suggests cross-reactive memory joined.

Amplification by 5'RACE using constant-segment primers produced TCR alpha and TCR beta cDNA libraries that carried sample barcodes and UMIs. TCRdb re-analysed the 5' RACE reads in MiXCR, keeping a single row per CDR3 protein. The sample comprises 150,000 to 200,000 distinct CDR3 sequences, 16% of which are singletons, and around 1.9% rests with the top ten. With respect to this clonotype: Its antigen remains unidentified.

The germline gives CDR1 DFQATT, CDR2 SNEGSKA (reference sequence). V lost 1 base, J lost 4 bases, and 12 bases lay in between. The CDR3 spans 14 residues. The sequence derives from an adult woman who had mild COVID-19 (a few samples of this study predate the infection). Cell type and time point are not known. The rearrangement uses TRBV20-1 and TRBJ2-3, with D possibly being TRBD1 (5 bases). Sequencing was done on a sample of PBMCs or a T cell subset sorted from them (not recorded which). The CDR3 spells CSARVSLGADTQYF. CDR3 DNA: TGCAGTGCTAGAGTTTCCCTAGGGGCAGATACGCAGTATTTT.